This T cell receptor (beta chain) was observed in a study of cytotoxic CD8 clonotypes in ibrutinib-treated CLL. The protocol was immunoSEQ multiplex PCR, while the TCRdb copy is restricted to in-frame clones and leaves out a portion. The data contain about 130,000 clones, around 80% of them singletons. V lost 3 bases, J lost 5 bases, and 2 bases stayed unmatched. The CDR3 length is 15 residues. Germline CDR1 is SGHNT and CDR2 is YYREEE (reference sequence). This clonotype originated in a human donor with chronic lymphocytic leukemia. The chain links TRBV5-4 to TRBJ2-1; 13 bases agree with TRBD2. Sequences were derived from PBMCs, sampled after 12 months of ibrutinib treatment. DNA of the CDR3: TGTGCCAGCAGCTCAGGGACTAGCGGGAACAATGAGCAGTTCTTC. Translated: CASSSGTSGNNEQFF.